Below are 23 T cell receptor beta chains sequenced from a single sample in a study of blood T cell repertoires in COVID-19 (dated by TCRdb to 2020 to 2021). The library was produced with the immunoSEQ multiplex PCR assay. TCRdb obtained this table from immuneACCESS and retained in-frame rearrangements with V and J assigned. These tables miss some clones; where compared with another copy, unresolved V genes account for less than half of the shortfall, and the remainder is unexplained. This sample lists 390,000 or so clones; 70% to 90% were detected once. The top ten constitute around 3% of the sample. The specimen sequenced was peripheral blood. The receptors come from a woman under 40 with COVID-19, enrolled during active disease.

The chain carries TRBV7-2 and TRBJ2-7; 7 positions match TRBD2. V lost 1 base and J lost 2; bases outside the gene matches: 2. The CDR3 sequence is 14 residues long. Germline V CDR1 and CDR2: SGHTA, FQGNSA. The CDR3: CASSLGGTTYEQYF. CDR3 bases: TGTGCCAGCAGCTTAGGCGGGACTACCTACGAGCAGTACTTC.

The gene calls are TRBV5-6 and TRBJ1-3; D gene unclear. Germline V gene data show CDR1 as SGHDT and CDR2 as YYEEEE. The V end was cut by 1 base, the J end by 2 bases, with 7 bases between. The CDR3 sequence is 14 residues long. The chain's CDR3 is CASSLRDTGNTIYF. The DNA of the CDR3 is TGTGCCAGCAGCTTGCGAGATACTGGAAACACCATATATTTT.

V gene TRBV19 combines with J gene TRBJ1-5; 7 positions match TRBD1. V was pared by 6 bases and J by 3 bases, with 5 bases of the junction left unmatched. CDR3 length equals 14 residues. Germline V gives CDR1 LNHDA, CDR2 SQIVND (reference sequence). The CDR3 reads CASSAGTVNQPQHF. The CDR3 bases are TGTGCCAGTAGCGCCGGGACAGTCAATCAGCCCCAGCATTTT.

The chain uses TRBV7-9 and TRBJ2-7; 9 nucleotides line up with TRBD1. The length of the CDR3 is 14 residues. Germline CDR1 reads SEHNR; CDR2 reads FQNEAQ (reference sequence). The J segment lost 6 bases and the V segment lost 4 bases, leaving 7 bases of the junction unmatched. The CDR3 nucleotides read TGTGCCAGCAGCTCCGACGGGACAGGGTCCGAGCAGTACTTC. Its protein is CASSSDGTGSEQYF.

A few counts support this clone. The gene calls are TRBV7-2 and TRBJ2-5; TRBD1 matches 7 bases. Germline assignment: CDR1 SGHTA and CDR2 FQGNSA. V dropped 5 bases and J dropped 5; count of bases not matched to a gene: 5. The CDR3 sequence is 13 residues long. The CDR3 reads CASSPGGTETQYF. Written as DNA, the CDR3 is TGTGCCAGCAGCCCAGGGGGTACGGAGACCCAGTACTTC.

J is TRBJ2-7 and V is TRBV28, with 7 bases matching TRBD1. This CDR3 spans 14 amino acids. In germline, CDR1 is MDHEN, CDR2 SYDVKM. V shed 5 bases, J shed 0 bases, and the junction held 4 bases outside the gene matches. The CDR3 region is CASSARQGSYEQYF. As DNA, the CDR3 is TGTGCCAGCAGTGCGAGACAGGGCTCCTACGAGCAGTACTTC.

The genes are TRBV12-3 or TRBV12-4 and TRBJ2-1; perhaps TRBD2 as D (5 bases). The CDR3 is 12 amino acids. The germline V and J ends were trimmed by 7 bases and 7 bases, with 11 bases remaining between them. The DNA of the CDR3 is TGTGCCAGCATCCCACGGAGGAATGAGCAGTTCTTC. It codes for CASIPRRNEQFF.

The CDR3 DNA reads TGCAGCGTTGGGGACAGGGGCGCCTATGGCTACACCTTC. Its translation: CSVGDRGAYGYTF. V gene TRBV29-1 combines with J gene TRBJ1-2; 10 nucleotides align to TRBD1. The J segment lost 4 bases and the V segment lost 4 bases, leaving 3 bases of the junction unmatched. Germline-derived CDR1 and CDR2 are SQVTM and ANQGSEA. This CDR3 contains 13 residues.

The J gene is TRBJ1-2, the V gene TRBV7-2; 9 bases fit TRBD1. J was trimmed by 5 bases and V by 1 base; bases with no gene match: 8. Germline CDR1 is SGHTA and CDR2 is FQGNSA. The CDR3 extends over 16 amino acids. CDR3 DNA sequence: TGTGCCAGCAGCTTAGGCTCGACAGGGGGTAAATATGGCTACACCTTC. This codes for CASSLGSTGGKYGYTF.

There are a few counts of this clone. The CDR3 nucleotides read TGTGCCAGCAGCCAAGAAAAAACCGGGACAGGGGACTACGAGCAGTACTTC. Protein sequence: CASSQEKTGTGDYEQYF. This chain uses TRBV3-1 (or the pseudogene TRBV3-2) with TRBJ2-7; 10 nucleotides line up with TRBD1. CDR3 length: 17 residues. Germline V gene lookup returns CDR1 LGHDT and CDR2 YNNKEL (reference sequence). V was pared by 0 bases and J by 3 bases, with 8 bases of the junction left unmatched.

The CDR3: CASSVAVGQVYEQYF. DNA of the CDR3: TGTGCCAGCAGCGTAGCTGTGGGACAGGTCTACGAGCAGTACTTC. The rearrangement joins TRBV9 to TRBJ2-7; 8 nucleotides match TRBD1. CDR1 is SGDLS and CDR2 is YYNGEE in the germline V gene. The junction had 5 bases not matched to a gene; V was cut back by 0 bases and J by 3 bases. This CDR3 comprises 15 residues.

This chain joins TRBV11-2 and TRBJ2-1, with D maybe TRBD1 (6 bases). V gave up 7 bases and J gave up 6 bases, with 13 bases separating them. Germline CDR1 and CDR2: SGHAT and FQNNGV. The CDR3 consists of 13 residues. CDR3 sequence: CASTGQGTNEQFF. The CDR3 region has the DNA TGTGCCAGCACCGGTCAGGGGACCAATGAGCAGTTCTTC. Using reference TRBV11-2 and TRBJ2-1 for the parts outside the CDR3, the full variable domain is EAGVAQSPRYKIIEKRQSVAFWCNPISGHATLYWYQQILGQGPKLLIQFQNNGVVDDSQLPKDRFSAERLKGVDSTLKIQPAKLEDSAVYLCASTGQGTNEQFFGPGTRLTVL.

The chain employs TRBV1 and TRBJ2-1; the table calls TRBD1, which could not be checked here. TRBV1 is given as a pseudogene. The CDR3 is made up of 17 amino acids. Written as DNA, the CDR3 is TGCACCAGCAGCCAAGGGTCCGGGACAGGGGGTGGGAATGAGCAGTTCTTC. Its translation: CTSSQGSGTGGGNEQFF.

The chain combines TRBV7-2 with TRBJ1-6; 8 positions agree with TRBD1. Germline CDR1 and CDR2: SGHTA and FQGNSA. V shed 5 bases, J shed 7 bases, and the junction held 4 bases outside the gene matches. The CDR3 covers 14 residues. CDR3 sequence reads: CASSLDRANSPLHF. The CDR3 region has the DNA TGTGCCAGCAGCCTGGACAGGGCGAATTCACCCCTCCACTTT.

This clone appeared a few times. The rearrangement uses TRBV6-1 and TRBJ1-4; no reliable D call. Trimming pared 4 bases from V and 0 bases from J, leaving 12 bases between. Germline V gives CDR1 MNHNS, CDR2 SASEGT. This CDR3 is built from 16 residues. This chain's CDR3 is CASSGAGITTNEKLFF. The CDR3 DNA follows: TGTGCCAGCAGTGGGGCCGGAATTACAACTAATGAAAAACTGTTTTTT.

The V gene is TRBV19, the J gene TRBJ2-1; weak D call: TRBD2 (7 bases). V lost 5 bases, J lost 3 bases, and 17 bases lay in between. The CDR3 runs to 16 residues. The germline CDR1 and CDR2 sequences are LNHDA and SQIVND (reference sequence). Here the CDR3 reads CASSPHEGEGYNEQFF. CDR3 DNA sequence: TGTGCCAGTAGTCCGCACGAGGGGGAGGGCTACAATGAGCAGTTCTTC. Looking up the rest from reference TRBV19 and TRBJ2-1 gives the full variable domain: DGGITQSPKYLFRKEGQNVTLSCEQNLNHDAMYWYRQDPGQGLRLIYYSQIVNDFQKGDIAEGYSVSREKKESFPLTVTSAQKNPTAFYLCASSPHEGEGYNEQFFGPGTRLTVL.

V is TRBV15 and J is TRBJ2-3; D may be TRBD1 (6 bases). The CDR3 length is 15 residues. The germline gives CDR1 LNHNV, CDR2 YYDKDF (reference sequence). Trimming took off 8 bases at V and 1 base at J, with 16 bases between the two ends. This chain's CDR3 is CATGEGQSGTDTQYF. The CDR3 DNA reads as TGTGCCACCGGGGAAGGACAGTCTGGCACAGATACGCAGTATTTT.

This chain connects TRBV7-9 to TRBJ1-6; 11 nucleotides align to TRBD1. CDR1 SEHNR and CDR2 FQNEAQ come from the germline V gene (reference sequence). Unmatched junction bases numbered 5, after V lost 5 bases and J lost 8 bases. This CDR3 has 15 residues. CDR3 residues: CASSPPGQGDSPLHF. The DNA of the CDR3 is TGTGCCAGCAGCCCACCGGGACAGGGGGATTCACCCCTCCACTTT.

The J gene is TRBJ1-6, the V gene TRBV28; 7 positions agree with TRBD1. CDR3 length: 14 amino acids. V lost 1 base to trimming and J lost 6 bases; unmatched junction nucleotides: 0. Germline-derived CDR1 and CDR2 are MDHEN and SYDVKM. The CDR3 loop is CASSLYRGNSPLHF. CDR3 DNA sequence: TGTGCCAGCAGTTTATACAGGGGTAATTCACCCCTCCACTTT.

This clone was observed once. The rearrangement links TRBV27 to TRBJ1-1; possibly TRBD1 for D (6 bases). The CDR3 covers 13 residues. V was trimmed by 5 bases and J by 8 bases, leaving 15 bases between them. CDR1 and CDR2 (germline): MNHEY, SMNVEV (reference sequence). Here the CDR3 reads CASSLHTGQEAFF. In nucleotides, the CDR3 is TGTGCCAGCAGTCTCCACACAGGGCAAGAAGCTTTCTTT.

The gene calls are TRBV28 and TRBJ2-5, with 8 bases identical to TRBD1. Germline V CDR1 and CDR2: MDHEN, SYDVKM. The V segment lost 6 bases and the J segment 3 bases; nucleotides outside the gene matches: 12. The length of the CDR3 is 16 residues. CDR3 nucleotides: TGTGCCAGCAGCCTAACTGCCGGGACAGGAGAAGAGACCCAGTACTTC. Translation: CASSLTAGTGEETQYF.

In DNA, the CDR3 is TGTGCCAGCAGGCGTCGACAGGAAACCGGGGAGCTGTTTTTT. Translated, it gives CASRRRQETGELFF. The genes are TRBV27 and TRBJ2-2, with a possible D match to TRBD1 (6 bases). Germline CDR1 is MNHEY and CDR2 is SMNVEV (reference sequence). Trimming took 6 bases from V and 5 from J, leaving 13 bases between them. This CDR3 spans 14 amino acids.

J is TRBJ1-1 and V is TRBV27, with a possible D match to TRBD1 (6 bases). This CDR3 region has 15 residues. Deletions cut 0 bases from V and 2 bases from J, with 10 bases between. Germline CDR1 is MNHEY and CDR2 is SMNVEV (reference sequence). The CDR3 loop is CASSLSSRGNTEAFF. The CDR3 DNA follows: TGTGCCAGCAGTTTATCTTCCAGGGGAAACACTGAAGCTTTCTTT.